This T cell receptor (beta chain) was observed in a study of control samples from healthy donors and cancer patients (dated by TCRdb to about 2020). As concerns this clone: The clone's antigen remains unknown. The input lacks base qualities; no much larger clone sits a single base away.

The library was made by the immunoSEQ multiplex PCR assay. This immuneACCESS table, as held by TCRdb, lists in-frame sequences with V and J called but not all clones. Of the missing ones, under half trace to an unresolved V gene in checked studies; the others have no known cause. This sample is represented by 150,000 to 200,000 clones; 94% of them were singletons. Clones ranked in the top ten supply 1.3% to 1.5% of the sample. The sequencing sample was made of blood. The receptor's source is a woman aged 18-29 years in good health.

This receptor has the CDR3 CASRGTAMNTEAFF. The DNA sequence is as follows: TGTGCCAGCAGGGGGACAGCCATGAACACTGAAGCTTTCTTT. This sequence uses TRBV6-5 and TRBJ1-1; 7 central nucleotides agree with TRBD1. The germline V gene yields MNHEY for CDR1 and SVGAGI for CDR2. Measured from the cysteine to the phenylalanine, the CDR3 is 14 residues long. The sequence is cut down to CDR3 DNA, 42 bases in frame from base 1. Relative to germline, V is missing 6 bases and J is missing 0 bases, with 4 bases of the junction outside any gene match.